A selection of T cell receptor beta chains follows, all from one sample in a study of technical replicates of blood from a handful of donors. The method was immunoSEQ multiplex PCR; TCRdb's version includes in-frame clones alone and lacks a portion of them. The table includes around 68,000 clones, 95% to 98% detected once. The sequenced sample was T cells isolated from PBMCs. The receptors come from a human donor in good health. CDR3s include the opening cysteine and the closing phenylalanine or tryptophan. The order of the fields is CDR3 protein, CDR3 DNA, clone size, D gene, V gene, J gene. The D gene is left open where the match is weak. Expanded clones are given a class, and other clones once, few, many or no size at all.

CASSWEQGNYGYTF,TGTGCCAGTAGTTGGGAACAGGGAAACTATGGCTACACCTTC,-,-,TRBV19,TRBJ1-2
CASSLLPGQGAKGNTIYF,TGTGCCAGCAGCCTTTTGCCGGGACAGGGGGCGAAAGGAAACACCATATATTTT,-,TRBD1,TRBV7-9,TRBJ1-3
CAISESGPSNQPQHF,TGTGCCATCAGTGAGTCGGGGCCTAGCAATCAGCCCCAGCATTTT,once,-,TRBV10-3,TRBJ1-5
CASSTGADQPQHF,TGCGCCAGCAGTACAGGGGCCGATCAGCCCCAGCATTTT,-,TRBD1,TRBV10-2,TRBJ1-5
CASSMWQGGNQPQHF,TGTGCCAGTAGTATGTGGCAGGGCGGCAATCAGCCCCAGCATTTT,-,-,TRBV19,TRBJ1-5
CASSVEGRTSGTNTGELFF,TGTGCCAGCAGCGTAGAAGGCAGGACTAGCGGGACGAACACCGGGGAGCTGTTTTTT,-,TRBD2,TRBV9,TRBJ2-2
CASSLVGGNTEAFF,TGTGCCAGCAGCTTAGTAGGGGGGAACACTGAAGCTTTCTTT,-,-,TRBV11-3,TRBJ1-1
CASRRIMNTEAFF,TGTGCCAGCAGGCGAATTATGAACACTGAAGCTTTCTTT,-,-,TRBV6-1,TRBJ1-1
CASSDIAGRGKPYGYTF,TGTGCCAGCAGCGATATTGCCGGACGGGGAAAACCCTATGGCTACACCTTC,-,-,TRBV7-9,TRBJ1-2
CASSLGTAGQGIGNTIYF,TGTGCCAGCAGCTTAGGAACTGCAGGACAGGGGATCGGAAACACCATATATTTT,-,TRBD1,TRBV7-8,TRBJ1-3
CAWSPGAEAFF,TGTGCCTGGAGTCCCGGGGCTGAAGCTTTCTTT,-,-,TRBV30,TRBJ1-1
CASRTTGEFGELFF,TGCGCCAGCCGAACGACAGGGGAGTTCGGGGAGCTGTTTTTT,-,TRBD1,TRBV4-1,TRBJ2-2
CSGGGLNTEAFF,TGCAGCGGAGGGGGATTGAACACTGAAGCTTTCTTT,once,-,TRBV29-1,TRBJ1-1
CASSGNGYEQYF,TGTGCCAGCAGCGGAAACGGGTACGAGCAGTACTTC,-,-,TRBV11-3,TRBJ2-7
CAWSGGTGYYEQYF,TGTGCCTGGAGTGGAGGGACAGGGTACTACGAGCAGTACTTC,-,TRBD1,TRBV30,TRBJ2-7
CASSLDRDKYNEQFF,TGTGCCAGCAGTTTAGACCGGGACAAATACAATGAGCAGTTCTTC,once,-,TRBV27,TRBJ2-1